This T cell receptor (beta chain) appears in the sequencing data of a study of cytomegalovirus exposure and HLA in healthy donors. Study-wide results and caveats: Roughly even sequencing depth across donors was the assumption behind the presence/absence analyses. Using the classifier, cytomegalovirus status was reportedly diagnosed with high specificity and sensitivity.

In regard to this clone: The antigen remains unidentified.

Unrecorded immune exposure was likely among donors, who were nominally healthy when sampled. Trimming took 0 bases from V and 7 from J, leaving 12 bases between them. This CDR3 spans 15 amino acids. CDR1 is MNHEY and CDR2 is SVGAGI in the germline V gene. The PCR was carried out with 60 Vbeta primers and 13 Jbeta primers. The repertoire was sequenced with immunoSEQ multiplex PCR; TCRdb's copy has only in-frame clones and lacks some. The sample comprises fewer than 200,000 clones, approximately 81% of which are singletons, and around 2.4% rests with the top ten. This clonotype was obtained from a woman aged 25 to 39 in good health and CMV-seronegative. Material for sequencing was PBMCs. The chain carries TRBV6-5 and TRBJ1-4; a weak D match, TRBD1 (5 bases). CDR3 bases: TGTGCCAGCAGTTACTCTGGACACGACGGTGAAAAACTGTTTTTT. Translating gives CASSYSGHDGEKLFF.